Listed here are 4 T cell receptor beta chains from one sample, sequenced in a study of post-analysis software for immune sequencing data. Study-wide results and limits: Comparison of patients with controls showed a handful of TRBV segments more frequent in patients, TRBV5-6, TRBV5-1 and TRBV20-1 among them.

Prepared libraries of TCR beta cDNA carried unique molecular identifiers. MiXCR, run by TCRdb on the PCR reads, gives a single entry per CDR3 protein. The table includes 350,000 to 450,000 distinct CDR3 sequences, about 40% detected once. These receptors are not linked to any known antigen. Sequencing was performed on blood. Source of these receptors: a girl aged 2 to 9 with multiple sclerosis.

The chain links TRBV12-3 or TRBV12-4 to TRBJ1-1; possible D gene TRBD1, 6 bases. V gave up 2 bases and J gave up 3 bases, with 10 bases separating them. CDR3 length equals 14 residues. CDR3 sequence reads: CASSLYAGDTEAFF. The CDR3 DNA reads TGTGCCAGCAGTTTATACGCAGGGGACACTGAAGCTTTCTTT.

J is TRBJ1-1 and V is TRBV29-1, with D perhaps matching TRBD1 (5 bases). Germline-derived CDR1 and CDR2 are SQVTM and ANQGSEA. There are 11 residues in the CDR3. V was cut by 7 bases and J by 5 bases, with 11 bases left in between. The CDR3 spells CSGGFGTEAFF. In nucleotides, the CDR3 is TGCAGCGGGGGGTTCGGGACTGAAGCTTTCTTT.

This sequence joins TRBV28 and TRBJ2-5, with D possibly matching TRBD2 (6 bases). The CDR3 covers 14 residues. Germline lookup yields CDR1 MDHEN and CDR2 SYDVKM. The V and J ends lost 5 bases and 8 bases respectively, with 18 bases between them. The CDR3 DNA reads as TGTGCCAGCAGTCCTCCGGGACTCTCAAGAACCCAGTACTTC. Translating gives CASSPPGLSRTQYF.

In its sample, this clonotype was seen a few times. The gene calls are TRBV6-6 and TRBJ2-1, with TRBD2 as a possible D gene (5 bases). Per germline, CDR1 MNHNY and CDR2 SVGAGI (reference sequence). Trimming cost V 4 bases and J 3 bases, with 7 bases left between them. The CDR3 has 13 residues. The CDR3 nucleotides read TGTGCCAGCAGTTTGGACTTCTACAATGAGCAGTTCTTC. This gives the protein CASSLDFYNEQFF.